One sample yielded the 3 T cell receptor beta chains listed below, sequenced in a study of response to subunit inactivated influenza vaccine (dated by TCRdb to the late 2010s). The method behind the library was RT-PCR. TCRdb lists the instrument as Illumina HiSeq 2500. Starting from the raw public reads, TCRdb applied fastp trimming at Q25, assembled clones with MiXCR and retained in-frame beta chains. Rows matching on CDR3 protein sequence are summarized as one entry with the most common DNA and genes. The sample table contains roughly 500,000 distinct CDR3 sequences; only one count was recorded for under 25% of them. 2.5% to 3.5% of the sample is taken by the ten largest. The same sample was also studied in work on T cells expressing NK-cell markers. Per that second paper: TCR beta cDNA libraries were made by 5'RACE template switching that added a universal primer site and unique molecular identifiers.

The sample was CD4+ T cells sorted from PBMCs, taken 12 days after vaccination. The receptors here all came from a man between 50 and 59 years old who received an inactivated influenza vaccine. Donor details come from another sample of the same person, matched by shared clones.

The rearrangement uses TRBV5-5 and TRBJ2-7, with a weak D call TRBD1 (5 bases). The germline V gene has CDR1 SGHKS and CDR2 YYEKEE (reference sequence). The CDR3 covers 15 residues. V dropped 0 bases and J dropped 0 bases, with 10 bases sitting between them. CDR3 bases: TGTGCCAGCAGCTTGGAGGCAGGGTACTCCTACGAGCAGTACTTC. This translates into CASSLEAGYSYEQYF.

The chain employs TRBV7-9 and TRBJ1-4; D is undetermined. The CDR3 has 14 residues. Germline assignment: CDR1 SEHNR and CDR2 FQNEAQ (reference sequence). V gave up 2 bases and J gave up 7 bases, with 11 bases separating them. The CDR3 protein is CASSLSSGGEKLFF. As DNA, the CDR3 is TGTGCCAGCAGCTTAAGTTCGGGTGGTGAAAAACTGTTTTTT. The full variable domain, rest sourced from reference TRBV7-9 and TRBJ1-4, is DTGVSQNPRHKITKRGQNVTFRCDPISEHNRLYWYRQTLGQGPEFLTYFQNEAQLEKSRLLSDRFSAERPKGSFSTLEIQRTEQGDSAMYLCASSLSSGGEKLFFGSGTQLSVL.

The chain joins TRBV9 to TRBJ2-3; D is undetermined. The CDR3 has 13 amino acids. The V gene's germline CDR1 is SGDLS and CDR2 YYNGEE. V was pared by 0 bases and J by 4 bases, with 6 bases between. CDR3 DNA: TGTGCCAGCAGCGTAGCTACGTCAGATACGCAGTATTTT. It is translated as CASSVATSDTQYF.